These T cell receptor beta chains were read from a single sample in a study of blood T cells in healthy people across ages. TCRdb recomputed calls from the 5' RACE reads with MiXCR, one row per CDR3 protein. This repertoire shows 600,000 to 800,000 distinct CDR3 sequences, roughly 21% found once; its top ten account for approximately 3.7%. Sequenced input: blood. The receptor source for this set is a man in his 70s in good health. Each CDR3 is given with its conserved first and last residue. The order of the fields is D gene, V gene, clone size, J gene, CDR3 DNA, CDR3 protein. A D gene is named only where the DNA matches it firmly. The size field is filled for only some rows; it gives once, few, many or a size class.

D gene: TRBD2; V gene: TRBV20-1; clone size: .; J gene: TRBJ2-1; CDR3 DNA: TGCAGTGCCCGCTCCGCTAGCGGGGGGCGGGGCTACAATGAGCAGTTCTTC; CDR3 protein: CSARSASGGRGYNEQFF
D gene: .; V gene: TRBV6-1; clone size: .; J gene: TRBJ2-7; CDR3 DNA: TGTGCCAGCAGTGAAGCGTGGTTGCAAGGACTCTACGAGCAGTACTTC; CDR3 protein: CASSEAWLQGLYEQYF
D gene: TRBD2; V gene: TRBV24-1; clone size: .; J gene: TRBJ2-1; CDR3 DNA: TGTGCCACCAGTGGGGGGACTAGCGGGAGAGAAAATGAGCAGTTCTTC; CDR3 protein: CATSGGTSGRENEQFF
D gene: .; V gene: TRBV14; clone size: .; J gene: TRBJ2-2; CDR3 DNA: TGTGCCAGCGGAAGTATGGGGGGCTCCGCCGGGGAGCTGTTTTTT; CDR3 protein: CASGSMGGSAGELFF
D gene: .; V gene: TRBV27; clone size: few; J gene: TRBJ1-1; CDR3 DNA: TGTGCCAGCAGTTCCCAAGGGGGGCGTATCGGCACTGAAGCTTTCTTT; CDR3 protein: CASSSQGGRIGTEAFF
D gene: .; V gene: TRBV10-3; clone size: .; J gene: TRBJ1-1; CDR3 DNA: TGTGCCATCAGTCCTACAGTGAACACTGAAGCTTTCTTT; CDR3 protein: CAISPTVNTEAFF
D gene: .; V gene: TRBV6-2/TRBV6-3; clone size: .; J gene: TRBJ2-1; CDR3 DNA: TGTGCCAGCAGTTCGGTAGGCTACAATGAGCAGTTCTTC; CDR3 protein: CASSSVGYNEQFF
D gene: TRBD1; V gene: TRBV28; clone size: .; J gene: TRBJ2-2; CDR3 DNA: TGTGCCAGCAGTCTAGGACAGGGGAAGCGGTACACCGGGGAGCTGTTTTTT; CDR3 protein: CASSLGQGKRYTGELFF
D gene: TRBD2; V gene: TRBV20-1; clone size: .; J gene: TRBJ2-1; CDR3 DNA: TGCAGTGCTAGAACTCTTGGGGCTAAGCGGGAATACAATGAGCAGTTCTTC; CDR3 protein: CSARTLGAKREYNEQFF
D gene: .; V gene: TRBV5-6; clone size: .; J gene: TRBJ2-7; CDR3 DNA: TGTGCCAGCAGCTTGGGTACTACACTCAGCGAGCAGTACTTC; CDR3 protein: CASSLGTTLSEQYF
D gene: .; V gene: TRBV6-6; clone size: .; J gene: TRBJ2-7; CDR3 DNA: TGTGCCAGCAGTTACTCTAGCGGACCCTCCTACGAGCAGTACTTC; CDR3 protein: CASSYSSGPSYEQYF
D gene: TRBD1; V gene: TRBV4-1; clone size: .; J gene: TRBJ2-4; CDR3 DNA: TGCGCCAGCAGCCAACCCGGGACAGGGATGAACATTCAGTACTTC; CDR3 protein: CASSQPGTGMNIQYF
D gene: .; V gene: TRBV4-1; clone size: .; J gene: TRBJ2-1; CDR3 DNA: TGCGCCAGCAGCCAAGTTGGGGGGGCTAGCGTGATTGAGCAGTTCTTC; CDR3 protein: CASSQVGGASVIEQFF
D gene: .; V gene: TRBV7-9; clone size: .; J gene: TRBJ2-5; CDR3 DNA: TGTGCCAGCAGCCCCATGGGGGGCCATGGGGAGACCCAGTACTTC; CDR3 protein: CASSPMGGHGETQYF
D gene: TRBD1; V gene: TRBV7-9; clone size: .; J gene: TRBJ2-2; CDR3 DNA: TGTGCCAGCAGCAAAGAAACAGGGGGCGGCGGGGAGCTGTTTTTT; CDR3 protein: CASSKETGGGGELFF
D gene: .; V gene: TRBV6-5; clone size: few; J gene: TRBJ1-1; CDR3 DNA: TGTGCCAGCAGTTTAGGGGTATGGAACACTGAAGCTTTCTTT; CDR3 protein: CASSLGVWNTEAFF
D gene: TRBD1; V gene: TRBV5-1; clone size: many; J gene: TRBJ2-5; CDR3 DNA: TGCGCCAGCAGCTTTGGACAGGGGCAAGAGACCCAGTACTTC; CDR3 protein: CASSFGQGQETQYF
D gene: .; V gene: TRBV4-1; clone size: .; J gene: TRBJ2-7; CDR3 DNA: TGCGCCAGCAGCTTTGACGAAAAGGGCGCCTACGAGCAGTACTTC; CDR3 protein: CASSFDEKGAYEQYF
D gene: TRBD1; V gene: TRBV12-3/TRBV12-4; clone size: few; J gene: TRBJ2-3; CDR3 DNA: TGTGCCAGCAGCCAGATGACAGGGGGCATAGATACGCAGTATTTT; CDR3 protein: CASSQMTGGIDTQYF
D gene: .; V gene: TRBV20-1; clone size: once; J gene: TRBJ2-3; CDR3 DNA: TGCAGTGCTAGGGGTTGGGGGAGTAAAGATACGCAGTATTTT; CDR3 protein: CSARGWGSKDTQYF
D gene: TRBD2; V gene: TRBV20-1; clone size: few; J gene: TRBJ2-7; CDR3 DNA: TGCAGTGCTAGAGAACTAGCGGTCTACGAGCAGTACTTC; CDR3 protein: CSARELAVYEQYF
D gene: TRBD2; V gene: TRBV28; clone size: .; J gene: TRBJ2-1; CDR3 DNA: TGTGCCAGCACCCTAGCGGGAGCGTCCTACAATGAGCAGTTCTTC; CDR3 protein: CASTLAGASYNEQFF
D gene: .; V gene: TRBV30; clone size: few; J gene: TRBJ2-1; CDR3 DNA: TGTGCCTGGAGTGTACTTCCCCAGCTCAACAATGAGCAGTTCTTC; CDR3 protein: CAWSVLPQLNNEQFF
D gene: TRBD1; V gene: TRBV2; clone size: few; J gene: TRBJ1-6; CDR3 DNA: TGTGCCAGCAGTGGGAGGACAGGGATTAATTCACCCCTCCACTTT; CDR3 protein: CASSGRTGINSPLHF
D gene: TRBD1; V gene: TRBV12-3/TRBV12-4; clone size: .; J gene: TRBJ1-1; CDR3 DNA: TGTGCCAGCAGCCCGGTCAGGGGGCAGAACACTGAAGCTTTCTTT; CDR3 protein: CASSPVRGQNTEAFF
D gene: TRBD2; V gene: TRBV5-1; clone size: few; J gene: TRBJ2-1; CDR3 DNA: TGCGCCAGCAGCCCCGGGACTAGCGGGCAGTTCTTC; CDR3 protein: CASSPGTSGQFF
D gene: .; V gene: TRBV12-3/TRBV12-4; clone size: many; J gene: TRBJ1-5; CDR3 DNA: TGTGCCAGCAGACGGACGGAGAATCAGCCCCAGCATTTT; CDR3 protein: CASRRTENQPQHF